This T cell receptor beta chain was captured in a study of blood T cell repertoires in COVID-19. Turning to the study itself: Sample material is recorded as cDNA or gDNA derived from T cells, B-cell-depleted T cells, or PBMCs.

Per the authors' pipeline: How many nucleated cells were present was estimated from reference gene primer amplification. Sequencing used immunoSEQ multiplex PCR; TCRdb keeps in-frame clones, though not all of them. For V, J and clone size, that table is used; D and trimming come from the DNA. The repertoire includes a few hundred thousand clones, about 90% of them detected once, and almost 3% sits in the top ten. V gave up 1 base and J gave up 3 bases, with 4 bases separating them. CDR3 length equals 12 residues. CDR1 and CDR2 (germline): ENHRY, SYGVKD. Participants' own reports of clinical history determined their cohort assignment. Each recovered donor of Cohort 3 presented with two negative PCRs, clearance, or symptom resolution.

This chain joins TRBV10-3 and TRBJ2-7, with D unresolved. The clonotype comes from a woman younger than 45 who had recovered from COVID-19. The sequenced sample consisted of PBMCs or T cells enriched from blood (not recorded which). The CDR3 sequence is CAISEYSYEQYF. In nucleotides, the CDR3 is TGTGCCATCAGTGAGTACAGCTACGAGCAGTACTTC.